This passage covers 27 T cell receptor beta chains from one sample sequenced in a study of blood T cell repertoires in COVID-19 (dated by TCRdb to the early 2020s). Library preparation was by the immunoSEQ multiplex PCR assay. Here the immuneACCESS table is served through TCRdb, limited to in-frame sequences with V and J called. Missing clones are a known gap in these copies; in checked studies unresolved V genes cover under half, and the rest lacks a known reason. For this sample the table gives more than 350,000 clones, of which around 91% were detected only once. The ten largest make up more than 0.8% of the sample. Sequenced input: PBMCs or T cells enriched from blood (not recorded which). The receptors come from a man between 18 and 29 years old who had recovered from COVID-19.

The chain employs TRBV3-1 (or the pseudogene TRBV3-2) and TRBJ1-4, with D possibly TRBD1 on 5 matching bases. Germline V gene lookup returns CDR1 LGHDT and CDR2 YNNKEL (reference sequence). The CDR3 length is 15 residues. The V gene lost 4 bases and the J gene lost 7 bases, with 16 bases spanning the gap. The CDR3 protein is CASSLRGLLGEKLFF. CDR3 coding DNA: TGTGCCAGCAGCCTCCGGGGACTCCTGGGTGAAAAACTGTTTTTT.

The chain carries TRBV11-2 and TRBJ2-7; 10 nucleotides align to TRBD1. V lost 3 bases, J lost 6 bases, and 8 bases stayed unmatched. Germline CDR1 reads SGHAT; CDR2 reads FQNNGV. The CDR3 is 15 residues long. The CDR3 DNA reads TGTGCCAGCAGCTTCGCCGGGACAGGGGTGGGCGAGCAGTACTTC. It encodes CASSFAGTGVGEQYF.

The CDR3 sequence is CASSPREGVGEKLFF. The CDR3 region has the DNA TGTGCCAGCTCGCCCAGGGAGGGGGTTGGTGAAAAACTGTTTTTT. This sequence joins TRBV18 and TRBJ1-4, with a tentative D call TRBD1 (6 bases). Germline loops: CDR1 KGHSH, CDR2 LQKENI. This CDR3 has 15 residues. The germline V and J ends were trimmed by 6 bases and 7 bases, with 18 bases remaining between them.

The J gene is TRBJ2-7, the V gene TRBV27; no clear D gene. V shed 3 bases and J shed 2 bases, with 11 bases lying between them. The CDR3 totals 14 residues. The germline gives CDR1 MNHEY, CDR2 SMNVEV (reference sequence). The CDR3 loop reads CASSFGNSPYEQYF. The CDR3 nucleotides read TGTGCCAGCAGTTTTGGAAACAGCCCCTACGAGCAGTACTTC.

This clone was seen only once. The V and J genes are TRBV14 and TRBJ2-3; 7 nucleotides align to TRBD2. The CDR3 contains 15 residues. V lost 4 bases and J lost 11; bases outside the gene matches: 15. Germline CDR1 reads SGHDN; CDR2 reads FVKESK. The CDR3 sequence is CASSPSGTTVSRQYF. CDR3 bases: TGTGCCAGCAGCCCATCCGGGACTACCGTTTCAAGGCAGTATTTT.

V usage is TRBV11-2 and J usage is TRBJ1-5; no clear D. The CDR3 is made up of 15 amino acids. V lost 0 bases and J 3 bases, leaving 9 bases between the germline ends. Germline CDR1 reads SGHAT; CDR2 reads FQNNGV. CDR3 protein: CASSLDGRDNQPQHF. The CDR3 nucleotides read TGTGCCAGCAGCTTAGATGGGAGGGACAATCAGCCCCAGCATTTT.

The V gene is TRBV15, the J gene TRBJ2-7, with TRBD1 matching over 11 bases. Germline-derived CDR1 and CDR2 are LNHNV and YYDKDF (reference sequence). After removal of 9 bases from V and 4 bases from J, the junction contained 8 bases not matched to a gene. The length of the CDR3 is 14 residues. The CDR3 sequence: CATRDRDRGYEQYF. CDR3 nucleotides: TGTGCCACACGAGACCGGGACAGGGGGTACGAGCAGTACTTC.

The chain uses TRBV6-5 and TRBJ1-5; perhaps TRBD1 as D (5 bases). V dropped 7 bases and J dropped 5 bases, with 9 bases sitting between them. The CDR3 runs to 12 residues. Looked up from germline, CDR1 is MNHEY and CDR2 is SVGAGI. CDR3 sequence (DNA): TGTGCCAGCACCTTGACAGATCAGCCCCAGCATTTT. This translates into CASTLTDQPQHF.

This rearrangement joins TRBV7-2 to TRBJ2-7; 9 positions match TRBD2. Germline V gene data show CDR1 as SGHTA and CDR2 as FQGNSA. V shed 1 base and J 6 bases; nucleotides not matched to a gene: 7. The length of the CDR3 is 15 residues. CDR3 sequence (DNA): TGTGCCAGCAGCTTAGTGGTTGCTAGCGGGGCCGAGCAGTACTTC. Its protein is CASSLVVASGAEQYF.

This chain links TRBV29-1 with TRBJ2-3; perhaps TRBD1 as D (6 bases). The V end lost 3 bases, the J end lost 5 bases, and 12 bases lay between the germline ends. In germline, CDR1 is SQVTM, CDR2 ANQGSEA. The CDR3 loop spans 13 amino acids. CDR3 sequence reads: CSVDWGLGDTQYF. The CDR3 nucleotides read TGCAGCGTTGACTGGGGGCTTGGAGATACGCAGTATTTT.

The sample holds a few counts of this clone. The chain has TRBV18 and TRBJ1-1; 7 bases line up with TRBD1. The V segment lost 2 bases and the J segment 3 bases; nucleotides outside the gene matches: 3. This CDR3 has 14 amino acids. Germline V gene data show CDR1 as KGHSH and CDR2 as LQKENI. CDR3 bases: TGTGCCAGCTCACCAGTCGACAGGGACACTGAAGCTTTCTTT. Protein product: CASSPVDRDTEAFF.

This chain connects TRBV11-3 to TRBJ2-2; 8 nucleotides line up with TRBD1. After removal of 5 bases from V and 0 bases from J, the junction contained 2 bases not matched to a gene. CDR3 size: 15 residues. Germline CDR1 and CDR2: SGHNT and YENEEA. DNA for the CDR3: TGTGCCAGCAGCCCAGGGGGCGCGAACACCGGGGAGCTGTTTTTT. Translating it yields CASSPGGANTGELFF.

In DNA, the CDR3 is TGTGCCAGCAGCGTCTCAGGGAGGCCAAGCACTGAAGCTTTCTTT. This translates into CASSVSGRPSTEAFF. This chain joins TRBV7-3 and TRBJ1-1; tentative D call: TRBD1 (5 bases). The CDR3 extends over 15 amino acids. V lost 5 bases and J 4 bases, leaving 17 bases between the germline ends. Germline values: CDR1 SGHTA, CDR2 FQGTGA.

This rearrangement joins TRBV20-1 to TRBJ2-1; 12 positions agree with TRBD2. Unmatched junction bases numbered 3, after V lost 3 bases and J lost 6 bases. Germline values: CDR1 DFQATT, CDR2 SNEGSKA (reference sequence). The CDR3 sequence is 14 residues long. CDR3 nucleotides: TGCAGTGCTAGTTCTAGCGGGAGGGCCAATGAGCAGTTCTTC. It encodes CSASSSGRANEQFF.

The rearrangement joins TRBV5-8 to TRBJ2-3, with TRBD1 identical over 9 bases. The CDR3 contains 16 residues. The J segment lost 0 bases and the V segment lost 4 bases, leaving 6 bases of the junction unmatched. The germline gives CDR1 SGHTS, CDR2 YDEGEE. CDR3 sequence: CASSTRTGVSTDTQYF. The CDR3 nucleotides read TGTGCCAGCAGCACCAGGACAGGGGTTAGCACAGATACGCAGTATTTT.

The V gene is TRBV6-2 or TRBV6-3, the J gene TRBJ2-5, with 8 positions matching TRBD2. Germline V gives CDR1 MNHEY, CDR2 SVGEGT. V shed 5 bases, J shed 6 bases, and the junction held 8 bases outside the gene matches. The CDR3 runs to 14 residues. CDR3 in amino acids: CASSKREGVKTQYF. CDR3 in DNA: TGTGCCAGCAGTAAACGGGAGGGCGTCAAGACCCAGTACTTC.

This chain uses TRBV6-4 with TRBJ1-6, with D possibly TRBD1 on 6 matching bases. This CDR3 contains 14 residues. Germline V gene sequence: CDR1 MRHNA, CDR2 SNTAGT. Trimming cost V 5 bases and J 9 bases, with 14 bases left between them. CDR3 in amino acids: CASSQARGVSPLHF. The CDR3 DNA follows: TGTGCCAGCAGTCAAGCCAGGGGCGTTTCACCCCTCCACTTT.

The genes are TRBV5-1 and TRBJ2-5; a weak D match, TRBD2 (6 bases). Trimming stripped 0 bases from V and 1 base from J, with 10 bases between. Germline lookup yields CDR1 SGHRS and CDR2 YFSETQ. The CDR3 totals 15 residues. CDR3 bases: TGCGCCAGCAGCTTGGACGGGGGTACCCAAGAGACCCAGTACTTC. Encoded protein: CASSLDGGTQETQYF.

The chain uses TRBV2 and TRBJ1-6, with a possible D match to TRBD1 (6 bases). The CDR3 totals 13 residues. V was trimmed by 7 bases and J by 6 bases, leaving 10 bases between them. The V gene's germline CDR1 is SNHLY and CDR2 FYNNEI. CDR3 loop: CASTAGANSPLHF. CDR3 DNA: TGTGCCAGCACCGCAGGGGCTAATTCACCCCTCCACTTT.

The chain uses TRBV19 and TRBJ1-4; D is uncertain. The V end lost 6 bases, the J end lost 5 bases, and 10 bases lay between the germline ends. Germline loops: CDR1 LNHDA, CDR2 SQIVND (reference sequence). The CDR3 totals 13 residues. CDR3 sequence (DNA): TGTGCCAGTAGAAAGAACAGAAATGAAAAACTGTTTTTT. The encoded protein is CASRKNRNEKLFF.

The J gene is TRBJ1-1, the V gene TRBV7-9, with D unclear. From germline, CDR1 is SEHNR and CDR2 FQNEAQ (reference sequence). V dropped 5 bases and J dropped 2 bases, with 15 bases sitting between them. The CDR3 spans 15 residues. This CDR3 reads CASSQSGQINTEAFF. In DNA form, the CDR3 reads TGTGCCAGCAGCCAAAGTGGGCAGATAAACACTGAAGCTTTCTTT.

The V and J genes are TRBV21-1 and TRBJ1-2. TRBV21-1 is a pseudogene. This CDR3 is built from 13 residues. The CDR3: CASSKGGNYGYTF. The CDR3 bases are TGTGCCAGCAGCAAGGGGGGTAACTACGGCTACACCTTC.

The V call is TRBV30, the J call TRBJ1-2, with D maybe TRBD1 (5 bases). The CDR3 is 12 amino acids. CDR1 and CDR2 (germline): GTSNPN, SVGIG (reference sequence). Deletions cut 2 bases from V and 5 bases from J, with 9 bases between. CDR3 in DNA: TGTGCCTGGAGTCCCGGGACTTATGGCTACACCTTC. Its translation: CAWSPGTYGYTF.

This chain uses TRBV2 with TRBJ1-5; D unclear. In germline, CDR1 is SNHLY, CDR2 FYNNEI. The V end was cut by 2 bases, the J end by 6 bases, with 11 bases between. The CDR3 extends over 14 amino acids. DNA of the CDR3: TGTGCCAGCAGTGAAAGGAGTGAGGTTCAGCCCCAGCATTTT. Amino acid sequence: CASSERSEVQPQHF. Supplemented by reference TRBV2 and TRBJ1-5, the full variable domain reads EPEVTQTPSHQVTQMGQEVILRCVPISNHLYFYWYRQILGQKVEFLVSFYNNEISEKSEIFDDQFSVERPDGSNFTLKIRSTKLEDSAMYFCASSERSEVQPQHFGDGTRLSIL.

Only one count was recorded for this clone. The CDR3 loop is CASIHSLANYGYTF. The CDR3 coding sequence is TGTGCCAGTATCCACAGTTTAGCTAACTATGGCTACACCTTC. This chain connects TRBV28 to TRBJ1-2; D gene uncertain. Trimming pared 9 bases from V and 0 bases from J, leaving 14 bases between. The CDR3 loop spans 14 amino acids. The germline CDR1 and CDR2 sequences are MDHEN and SYDVKM.

The chain has TRBV7-7 and TRBJ2-2; the D is unclear. CDR3 length equals 15 residues. Germline values: CDR1 SSHAT, CDR2 FNYEAQ (reference sequence). Trimming shortened V by 1 base and J by 4 bases, and 10 bases separated the two germline ends. CDR3: CASSLDRVGTGELFF. The CDR3 DNA sequence: TGTGCCAGCAGCTTAGACCGCGTCGGCACCGGGGAGCTGTTTTTT.

V is TRBV18 and J is TRBJ1-2; perhaps TRBD1 as D (6 bases). CDR1 KGHSH and CDR2 LQKENI come from the germline V gene. This CDR3 comprises 18 residues. V was cut by 5 bases and J by 6 bases, with 28 bases left in between. The DNA for the CDR3 is TGTGCCAGCTCAACATCATCCGGGATTTTACAGGGAGGGAATGGCTACACCTTC. Amino acid sequence: CASSTSSGILQGGNGYTF. Combining the CDR3 with reference TRBV18 and TRBJ1-2 gives the whole variable domain NAGVMQNPRHLVRRRGQEARLRCSPMKGHSHVYWYRQLPEEGLKFMVYLQKENIIDESGMPKERFSAEFPKEGPSILRIQQVVRGDSAAYFCASSTSSGILQGGNGYTFGSGTRLTVV.